A selection of T cell receptor beta chains follows, all from one sample in a study of cytomegalovirus exposure and HLA in healthy donors. Assay: immunoSEQ multiplex PCR; the TCRdb copy retains only in-frame clones and omits some. The sample includes around 150,000 clones, roughly 80% of them seen just once. The sequenced sample consisted of PBMCs. Receptor source: a human donor in good health. Both conserved end residues are part of each CDR3. The order of the fields is clone size, J gene, V gene, D gene, CDR3 DNA, CDR3 protein. D genes are given only for firm matches. A clone size is listed for some rows: how often the clone was seen (once, few, many), or a class if it is expanded.

NA | TRBJ1-1 | TRBV6-1 | NA | TGTGCCAGCAGTGTTTCCTCCCTGAACACTGAAGCTTTCTTT | CASSVSSLNTEAFF
NA | TRBJ1-1 | TRBV19 | NA | TGTGCCAGTAAATCAGGGTACTTGAACACTGAAGCTTTCTTT | CASKSGYLNTEAFF
NA | TRBJ2-1 | TRBV19 | TRBD1 | TGTGCCAGTAGTATCGGACAGGCAGGAAATGAGCAGTTCTTC | CASSIGQAGNEQFF
NA | TRBJ2-1 | TRBV25-1 | TRBD1 | TGTGCCAGCTTGGGACAGGACAATGAGCAGTTCTTC | CASLGQDNEQFF
NA | TRBJ2-3 | TRBV4-1 | NA | TGCGCCAGCAGCCCTCCCTTAAGAGGCAAGCGCACAGATACGCAGTATTTT | CASSPPLRGKRTDTQYF
NA | TRBJ2-7 | TRBV6-5 | NA | TGTGCCAGCAGTTCCTCGGGGCCTCCCCTCTCCTACGAGCAGTACTTC | CASSSSGPPLSYEQYF
NA | TRBJ2-1 | TRBV19 | TRBD2 | TGTGCCAGTAGCCAGCGGGAGGGAAACAATGAGCAGTTCTTC | CASSQREGNNEQFF
NA | TRBJ1-5 | TRBV10-1 | NA | TGCGCCAGCGGTCACAGCTCTAATCTTCCCCCCCAGCATTTT | CASGHSSNLPPQHF
NA | TRBJ2-1 | TRBV27 | NA | TGTGCCTCGGGACTCACTTTCTACAATGAGCAGTTCTTC | CASGLTFYNEQFF
NA | TRBJ2-5 | TRBV10-3 | TRBD2 | TGTGCCATCAGCAAGGGACTACCGCCGGAGACCCAGTACTTC | CAISKGLPPETQYF
once | TRBJ1-5 | TRBV6-5 | NA | TGTGCCACCCAGCGTCAGCCCCAGCATTTT | CATQRQPQHF
NA | TRBJ1-2 | TRBV27 | TRBD1 | TGTGCCAGCCGCCCACCCGGGACAGGAGTCTATGGCTACACCTTC | CASRPPGTGVYGYTF
few | TRBJ2-6 | TRBV11-2 | NA | TGTGCCAGCAGCTTAGACACCAACGTCCTGACTTTC | CASSLDTNVLTF
NA | TRBJ2-5 | TRBV2 | TRBD2 | TGTGCCAGCAAGCTAGCGGGGGAGCCGGGGTCCCAGTACTTC | CASKLAGEPGSQYF
NA | TRBJ1-3 | TRBV7-9 | NA | TGTGCCAGCAGCTTAGCGGGGGCTGAAAACACCATATATTTT | CASSLAGAENTIYF
few | TRBJ1-5 | TRBV19 | NA | TGTGCCAGTAGTATAAAGAGGGCAGAGGATCAGCCCCAGCATTTT | CASSIKRAEDQPQHF
NA | TRBJ2-5 | TRBV5-1 | TRBD2 | TGCGCCAGCAGCCCCATGACTAGCGGATTCCAAGAGACCCAGTACTTC | CASSPMTSGFQETQYF
NA | TRBJ2-7 | TRBV28 | TRBD2 | TGTGCCAGCAGTCCCCGGAGCGGGAGGGCCTACGAGCAGTACTTC | CASSPRSGRAYEQYF
NA | TRBJ1-3 | TRBV18 | NA | TGTGCCAGCTCACCTGATACAGGGCCCACCTCTGGAAACACCATATATTTT | CASSPDTGPTSGNTIYF
NA | TRBJ1-5 | TRBV19 | NA | TGTGCCAGTAGTATGGCAGAGAGGGGCAATCAGCCCCAGCATTTT | CASSMAERGNQPQHF
NA | TRBJ2-3 | TRBV10-2 | NA | TGCGCCAGCAGCTTAGAGATTGGTACGCAGTATTTT | CASSLEIGTQYF
once | TRBJ2-1 | TRBV5-1 | TRBD2 | TGCGCCAGCAGCTTCCGCGGGACTAACAATGAGCAGTTCTTC | CASSFRGTNNEQFF
NA | TRBJ2-7 | TRBV6-5 | NA | TGTGCCAGCAGTTACCAGAAGGGGATCGTCTACGAGCAGTACTTC | CASSYQKGIVYEQYF
NA | TRBJ2-7 | TRBV4-2 | NA | TGTGCCAGCAGCCAAGAATGGCAGGGCTCCTACGAGCAGTACTTC | CASSQEWQGSYEQYF
NA | TRBJ2-3 | TRBV7-8 | TRBD1 | TGTGCCAGCAGCCCAATAGGGACAGGGGGCGGTGTAGATACGCAGTATTTT | CASSPIGTGGGVDTQYF
NA | TRBJ1-1 | TRBV7-8 | TRBD1 | TGTGCCAGCAGCTGGGACAGGGCTGAAGCTTTCTTT | CASSWDRAEAFF
NA | TRBJ2-1 | TRBV5-4 | TRBD1 | TGTGCCAGCAGCAGGGACAGTAACTCCTACAATGAGCAGTTCTTC | CASSRDSNSYNEQFF
NA | TRBJ1-2 | TRBV29-1 | TRBD1 | TGCAGCGTTGATGGACAGGGGATTTACCCCTACTATGGCTACACCTTC | CSVDGQGIYPYYGYTF
NA | TRBJ1-2 | TRBV10-3 | NA | TGTGCCATGGGGGGACTTAACTATGGCTACACCTTC | CAMGGLNYGYTF
once | TRBJ1-1 | TRBV25-1 | TRBD1 | TGTGCCAGCAGTGAGTGGGGACAGGGTATAAGTGAAGCTTTCTTT | CASSEWGQGISEAFF
NA | TRBJ2-2 | TRBV27 | NA | TGTGCCAGCAGTTCCGCGGGGCGGAGGGAGCTGTTTTTT | CASSSAGRRELFF
NA | TRBJ1-5 | TRBV5-6 | TRBD1 | TGTGCCAGCAGCTTTAACAGGGGTTTGCCCCAGCATTTT | CASSFNRGLPQHF
NA | TRBJ1-1 | TRBV7-9 | NA | TGTGCCAGCAGCTTAACCCACTTCGAAGCTTTCTTT | CASSLTHFEAFF
once | TRBJ2-7 | TRBV28 | NA | TGTGCCAGCAGTTTAGTTGGGACTGGTTACGAGCAGTACTTC | CASSLVGTGYEQYF
few | TRBJ1-5 | TRBV6-6 | NA | TGTGCCAGCAGCCAAGGAGGCCTCCAGCCCCAGCATTTT | CASSQGGLQPQHF
NA | TRBJ1-2 | TRBV15 | NA | TGTGCCACCAGCAGAGATGCGGGTGGCTACACCTTC | CATSRDAGGYTF
NA | TRBJ1-2 | TRBV27 | TRBD1 | TGTGCCAGCACGAAGAACGACAGGGACTATGGCTACACCTTC | CASTKNDRDYGYTF
NA | TRBJ1-6 | TRBV18 | NA | TGTGCCAGCTCACCGGAAGGGGTCCAACCATATTCACCCCTCCACTTT | CASSPEGVQPYSPLHF
NA | TRBJ1-2 | TRBV19 | NA | TGTGCCAGTAGAAGGACGGAGGCCTATGGCTACACCTTC | CASRRTEAYGYTF
NA | TRBJ1-2 | TRBV30 | TRBD1 | TGTGCCTGGAGTGTAGGGACAGGGTTTTACACCTTC | CAWSVGTGFYTF
NA | TRBJ1-5 | TRBV5-5 | NA | TGTGCCAGCAGCTTCGGGGTCCTTAGCAATCAGCCCCAGCATTTT | CASSFGVLSNQPQHF